A single sample is the source of the 21 T cell receptor beta chains below, sequenced in a study of PD-L1 blockade in urothelial cancer. The assay was immunoSEQ multiplex PCR, and TCRdb's table has in-frame clones only and misses some. Of under 30,000 clones listed, roughly 85% are singletons. The source material was PBMCs, sampled around atezolizumab (anti-PD-L1) treatment. These receptors were taken from a man aged 50 to 60 with urothelial cancer.

V gene TRBV12-5 combines with J gene TRBJ1-1; 12 nucleotides match TRBD1. The CDR3 has 18 amino acids. Germline V gene lookup returns CDR1 LGHNT and CDR2 FRNRAP. Losses at the gene ends were 6 bases for V and 2 bases for J; bases not matched to a gene: 13. CDR3 sequence reads: CASGNPTGTGGDNTEAFF. For the CDR3, the DNA is TGTGCTAGTGGCAATCCAACGGGGACAGGGGGCGACAACACTGAAGCTTTCTTT. Together with reference TRBV12-5 and TRBJ1-1, the CDR3 gives the full variable domain: DARVTQTPRHKVTEMGQEVTMRCQPILGHNTVFWYRQTMMQGLELLAYFRNRAPLDDSGMPKDRFSAEMPDATLATLKIQPSEPRDSAVYFCASGNPTGTGGDNTEAFFGQGTRLTVV.

This clone appeared once. The V and J genes are TRBV27 and TRBJ2-7, with TRBD1 identical over 8 bases. The CDR3 covers 14 residues. The germline V gene encodes CDR1 MNHEY and CDR2 SMNVEV (reference sequence). V was clipped by 6 bases and J by 5 bases; unmatched bases: 9. CDR3 in DNA: TGTGCCAGCAGGTCGCAGGGGGCGCGGGACGAGCAGTACTTC. Translation: CASRSQGARDEQYF.

This clone has just a few counts. This chain joins TRBV25-1 and TRBJ2-7; D is unclear. The ends were cut back, 2 bases at V and 5 bases at J, with 4 bases in the middle. CDR3 length equals 11 residues. Germline assignment: CDR1 MGHDK and CDR2 SYGVNS. CDR3 region: CASSEENEQYF. CDR3 in DNA: TGTGCCAGCAGTGAAGAGAACGAGCAGTACTTC.

This clone was counted between two and nine times. The chain couples TRBV9 to TRBJ1-4; the match to TRBD1 covers 7 bases. Germline CDR1 and CDR2: SGDLS and YYNGEE. V gave up 0 bases and J gave up 7 bases; unmatched junction bases: 3. The length of the CDR3 is 14 residues. This CDR3 is CASSVEGGSEKLFF. The CDR3 nucleotides are TGTGCCAGCAGCGTAGAAGGGGGCAGTGAAAAACTGTTTTTT.

The chain recombines TRBV5-6 with TRBJ2-5; 10 bases line up with TRBD1. V lost 2 bases to trimming and J lost 5 bases; unmatched junction nucleotides: 6. The germline V gene encodes CDR1 SGHDT and CDR2 YYEEEE. The CDR3 extends over 15 amino acids. CDR3 loop: CASSLTGQGSETQYF. The CDR3, as DNA: TGTGCCAGCAGCTTAACGGGACAGGGGTCGGAGACCCAGTACTTC. Full variable domain (remainder filled in from reference TRBV5-6 and TRBJ2-5): DAGVTQSPTHLIKTRGQQVTLRCSPKSGHDTVSWYQQALGQGPQFIFQYYEEEERQRGNFPDRFSGHQFPNYSSELNVNALLLGDSALYLCASSLTGQGSETQYFGPGTRLLVL.

This clone has just one count. J is TRBJ2-5 and V is TRBV15, with 7 bases that match TRBD1. The CDR3 length is 15 residues. The ends lost 5 bases at V and 0 bases at J; junction bases unmatched: 6. Germline CDR1 LNHNV, CDR2 YYDKDF (reference sequence). The CDR3 region is CATSAGQADQETQYF. Here the CDR3 DNA reads TGTGCCACCAGCGCAGGACAGGCCGACCAAGAGACCCAGTACTTC.

This sequence joins TRBV27 and TRBJ2-5, with D maybe TRBD1 (6 bases). The J call is doubtful: the DNA matches TRBJ2-7 better. Germline CDR1 reads MNHEY; CDR2 reads SMNVEV (reference sequence). The CDR3 extends over 13 amino acids. CDR3 bases: TGTGCCAGCAGTCCCCGGGACAACTACGAGCAGTACTTC. It specifies CASSPRDNYEQYF.

CDR3 bases: TGTGCCAGCAAAATGGGGGCGGCTAATGAAAAACTGTTTTTT. Translated, it gives CASKMGAANEKLFF. The genes are TRBV6-5 and TRBJ1-4, with D tentatively TRBD1 (6 bases). This CDR3 is built from 14 residues. CDR1 and CDR2 (germline): MNHEY, SVGAGI. V lost 7 bases, J lost 3 bases, and 12 bases lay in between.

The chain links TRBV5-1 to TRBJ2-7, with a weak D call TRBD2 (6 bases). V lost 4 bases and J 0 bases, leaving 14 bases between the germline ends. Germline CDR1 reads SGHRS; CDR2 reads YFSETQ. The CDR3 length is 15 residues. The CDR3 loop reads CASSQHIGGSYEQYF. Here the CDR3 DNA reads TGCGCCAGCAGCCAACACATCGGGGGCTCCTACGAGCAGTACTTC.

This chain joins TRBV30 and TRBJ1-2, with a weak D call TRBD1 (5 bases). This CDR3 region has 13 residues. Germline CDR1 reads GTSNPN; CDR2 reads SVGIG (reference sequence). V was shortened by 3 bases and J by 1 base, with 9 bases between the two germline ends. CDR3 in amino acids: CAWSNRINYGYTF. The CDR3 region has the DNA TGTGCCTGGAGCAACAGGATTAACTATGGCTACACCTTC.

This chain links TRBV29-1 with TRBJ1-1, with unresolved D. V lost 6 bases to trimming and J lost 4 bases, with 15 bases between them. CDR3 length equals 13 residues. Germline CDR1 and CDR2: SQVTM and ANQGSEA. CDR3 amino acids: CSVRGRASTEAFF. The CDR3 DNA is TGCAGCGTCCGAGGGAGGGCGAGCACTGAAGCTTTCTTT. Variable domain in full (rest from reference TRBV29-1 and TRBJ1-1): SAVISQKPSRDICQRGTSLTIQCQVDSQVTMMFWYRQQPGQSLTLIATANQGSEATYESGFVIDKFPISRPNLTFSTLTVSNMSPEDSSIYLCSVRGRASTEAFFGQGTRLTVV.

This clone is a singleton in its sample. The chain employs TRBV6-5 and TRBJ2-3; possibly TRBD1 for D (6 bases). The CDR3 has 15 residues. V lost 5 bases and J lost 0, with 12 bases in between. The germline gives CDR1 MNHEY, CDR2 SVGAGI. This chain's CDR3 is CASSPRGFSTDTQYF. The CDR3 DNA reads TGTGCCAGCAGTCCTAGGGGGTTTAGCACAGATACGCAGTATTTT.

The V and J genes are TRBV12-5 and TRBJ2-1; the match to TRBD1 covers 7 bases. The length of the CDR3 is 15 residues. Per the germline V gene, CDR1 is LGHNT and CDR2 is FRNRAP. The J segment lost 5 bases and the V segment lost 1 base, leaving 5 bases of the junction unmatched. CDR3 nucleotides: TGTGCTAGTGGTTTGGGACAGGGCCTAGACAATGAGCAGTTCTTC. Protein product: CASGLGQGLDNEQFF. The full variable domain, completed using reference TRBV12-5 and TRBJ2-1, is DARVTQTPRHKVTEMGQEVTMRCQPILGHNTVFWYRQTMMQGLELLAYFRNRAPLDDSGMPKDRFSAEMPDATLATLKIQPSEPRDSAVYFCASGLGQGLDNEQFFGPGTRLTVL.

The chain employs TRBV6-5 and TRBJ2-2; no clear D gene. V was cut by 2 bases and J by 1 base, with 5 bases left in between. Per germline, CDR1 MNHEY and CDR2 SVGAGI. The CDR3 has 14 residues. The CDR3, as DNA: TGTGCCAGCAGTTACGGCGGGAACACCGGGGAGCTGTTTTTT. This codes for CASSYGGNTGELFF.

The chain is built from TRBV9 and TRBJ2-1, with 8 nucleotides matching TRBD2. This CDR3 has 15 residues. Germline loops: CDR1 SGDLS, CDR2 YYNGEE. The junction had 5 bases not matched to a gene; V was cut back by 4 bases and J by 2 bases. CDR3: CASSIGLAPYNEQFF. The CDR3 region has the DNA TGTGCCAGCAGCATCGGACTAGCCCCCTACAATGAGCAGTTCTTC.

The chain combines TRBV6-1 with TRBJ1-1, with D possibly TRBD1 on 6 matching bases. The CDR3 extends over 11 amino acids. The V end was cut by 7 bases, the J end by 6 bases, with 9 bases between. Germline V gene sequence: CDR1 MNHNS, CDR2 SASEGT. Written as DNA, the CDR3 is TGTGCCAGCACCTCAGGGGCTGAAGCTTTCTTT. Amino acid sequence: CASTSGAEAFF.

The J gene is TRBJ2-5, the V gene TRBV16; 9 nucleotides match TRBD1. CDR3 size: 17 residues. J was trimmed by 2 bases and V by 3 bases; bases with no gene match: 10. Germline V gives CDR1 KGHSY, CDR2 FQNENV. CDR3 nucleotide sequence: TGTGCCAGCAGCCAGCTCGACAGGGGGGCGACTCAAGAGACCCAGTACTTC. Translating it yields CASSQLDRGATQETQYF.

V gene TRBV9 combines with J gene TRBJ2-7; the match to TRBD2 covers 7 bases. The CDR3 contains 15 residues. Losses at the gene ends were 0 bases for V and 4 bases for J; bases not matched to a gene: 7. CDR1 is SGDLS, CDR2 YYNGEE, per germline. In DNA, the CDR3 is TGTGCCAGCAGCGTAGCCTCGGGGGGAGGATACGAGCAGTACTTC. This translates into CASSVASGGGYEQYF.

This chain connects TRBV27 to TRBJ2-7, with D unclear. The CDR3 covers 14 residues. V lost 0 bases and J 1 base, leaving 7 bases between the germline ends. Per germline, CDR1 MNHEY and CDR2 SMNVEV (reference sequence). The CDR3 reads CASSLSSFSYEQYF. CDR3 bases: TGTGCCAGCAGTTTATCCTCTTTTTCCTACGAGCAGTACTTC.

This clone was observed a few times. The V call is TRBV11-3, the J call TRBJ2-7, with 7 bases aligning to TRBD2. V was pared by 7 bases and J by 4 bases, with 7 bases of the junction left unmatched. CDR1 and CDR2 (germline): SGHNT, YENEEA. CDR3 length: 13 residues. The CDR3 nucleotides read TGTGCCAGCACCCTAGCGGTTAAATACGAGCAGTACTTC. Residues: CASTLAVKYEQYF.

The chain carries TRBV11-2 and TRBJ2-3, with 12 bases lining up with TRBD2. Germline V CDR1 and CDR2: SGHAT, FQNNGV. Trimming cost V 5 bases and J 4 bases; bases outside gene matches: 10. This CDR3 spans 17 amino acids. This CDR3 is CASSPILAGGGPDTQYF. CDR3 nucleotide sequence: TGTGCCAGCAGCCCTATTCTAGCGGGAGGGGGCCCAGATACGCAGTATTTT. The whole variable domain, filled in from reference TRBV11-2 and TRBJ2-3, reads EAGVAQSPRYKIIEKRQSVAFWCNPISGHATLYWYQQILGQGPKLLIQFQNNGVVDDSQLPKDRFSAERLKGVDSTLKIQPAKLEDSAVYLCASSPILAGGGPDTQYFGPGTRLTVL.